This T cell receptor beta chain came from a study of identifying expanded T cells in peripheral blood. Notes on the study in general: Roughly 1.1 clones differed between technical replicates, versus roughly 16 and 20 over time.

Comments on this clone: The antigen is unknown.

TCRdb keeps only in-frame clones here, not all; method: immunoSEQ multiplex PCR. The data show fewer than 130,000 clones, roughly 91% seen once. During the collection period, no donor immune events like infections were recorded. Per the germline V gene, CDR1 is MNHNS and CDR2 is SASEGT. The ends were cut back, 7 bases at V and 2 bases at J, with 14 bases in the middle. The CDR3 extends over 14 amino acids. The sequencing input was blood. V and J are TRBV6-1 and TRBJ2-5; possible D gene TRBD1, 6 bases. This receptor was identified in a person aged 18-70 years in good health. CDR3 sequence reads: CASTEWDIQETQYF. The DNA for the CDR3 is TGTGCCAGCACCGAATGGGACATACAAGAGACCCAGTACTTC.